Listed below are T cell receptor beta chains from one sample, sequenced in a study of blood T cells in healthy people across ages. In TCRdb, the 5' RACE reads were re-called with MiXCR into one record per CDR3 protein. Of about 380,000 distinct CDR3 sequences listed, 45% to 65% are singletons. The sample consisted of blood. The source of these receptors is a man aged 60-69 years in good health. CDR3s include the opening cysteine and the closing phenylalanine or tryptophan. A D gene is named only where the DNA matches it firmly. The listing skips clone size in some rows; elsewhere it reads once, few, many or a size class.

>13|.|.|TRBJ1-1|TRBV12-3/TRBV12-4
CASSARETFRAFF
TGTGCCAGCAGTGCCCGGGAGACCTTTCGGGCTTTCTTT
>14|.|.|TRBJ2-3|TRBV20-1
CSASKGEAPDTQYF
TGCAGTGCTAGCAAAGGGGAGGCGCCAGATACGCAGTATTTT
>15|.|once|TRBJ1-6|TRBV5-1
CASSFRDRSSSPLHF
TGCGCCAGCAGCTTTCGAGACAGGTCCTCTTCACCCCTCCACTTT
>15|TRBD1|few|TRBJ1-4|TRBV4-3
CASSPLGQGNEKLFF
TGCGCCAGCAGCCCGTTGGGACAGGGGAATGAAAAACTGTTTTTT
>15|TRBD2|.|TRBJ2-7|TRBV6-5
CASRHRKRDYNEQYF
TGTGCCAGCAGACATCGTAAGCGGGACTACAATGAGCAGTACTTC
>14|TRBD2|.|TRBJ2-1|TRBV20-1
CSARVSGSKNEQFF
TGCAGTGCTAGAGTTAGCGGGAGTAAAAATGAGCAGTTCTTC
>14|.|.|TRBJ1-2|TRBV27
CASSPRAEEYGYTF
TGTGCCAGCAGCCCCCGGGCGGAGGAATATGGCTACACCTTC
>16|TRBD2|.|TRBJ2-3|TRBV7-9
CASSALAGGLYDTQYF
TGTGCCAGCAGCGCCCTAGCGGGGGGCTTGTACGATACGCAGTATTTT
>12|.|few|TRBJ2-5|TRBV6-5
CASSRPAEEQYF
TGTGCCAGCAGCCGCCCCGCAGAAGAGCAGTACTTC
>20|.|.|TRBJ2-3|TRBV6-5
CASSYSLATGRPGRPDTQYF
TGTGCCAGCAGTTACTCGCTAGCTACGGGAAGACCGGGGCGTCCGGATACGCAGTATTTT
>15|.|.|TRBJ2-5|TRBV30
CAWSATRGQQETQYF
TGTGCCTGGAGTGCCACACGGGGACAACAAGAGACCCAGTACTTC
>14|.|few|TRBJ2-7|TRBV15
CATSRGTGIYEQYF
TGTGCCACCAGCCGGGGAACAGGGATTTACGAGCAGTACTTC
>13|.|.|TRBJ1-2|TRBV20-1
CSARDRQNYGYTF
TGCAGTGCTAGAGATCGACAAAACTATGGCTACACCTTC
>14|.|.|TRBJ2-6|TRBV7-2
CAGGANSGANVLTF
TGTGCGGGGGGGGCCAACTCTGGGGCCAACGTCCTGACTTTC
>17|TRBD2|few|TRBJ2-4|TRBV7-2
CASSYQRLAGVKNIQYF
TGTGCCAGCAGCTACCAGAGACTAGCGGGAGTCAAAAACATTCAGTACTTC
>12|.|.|TRBJ1-2|TRBV7-2
CASSPTPYGYTF
TGTGCCAGCAGCCCTACACCTTATGGCTACACCTTC
>14|.|many|TRBJ2-7|TRBV20-1
CSATDSPPKYEQYF
TGCAGTGCCACCGACAGTCCACCGAAATACGAGCAGTACTTC
>12|.|many|TRBJ2-3|TRBV6-1
CASSEMADTQYF
TGTGCCAGCAGTGAAATGGCGGATACGCAGTATTTT
>12|TRBD2|few|TRBJ2-7|TRBV6-2/TRBV6-3
CASRTSGYEQYF
TGTGCCAGCCGGACTAGCGGCTACGAGCAGTACTTC
>18|TRBD2|.|TRBJ2-5|TRBV20-1
CSARDRLAGGVGGETQYF
TGCAGTGCTAGAGATCGACTAGCGGGAGGTGTCGGCGGGGAGACCCAGTACTTC
>15|.|.|TRBJ2-7|TRBV9
CASSVGQSSYNEQYF
TGTGCCAGCAGCGTAGGACAGAGCTCCTACAATGAGCAGTACTTC
>11|.|.|TRBJ2-1|TRBV5-1
CASSLDTEQFF
TGCGCCAGCAGCTTGGACACTGAGCAGTTCTTC
>14|.|.|TRBJ2-1|TRBV29-1
CSVAPGAFDNEQFF
TGCAGCGTCGCCCCAGGGGCTTTTGACAATGAGCAGTTCTTC
>15|.|.|TRBJ2-3|TRBV28
CASSLYRDFTDTQYF
TGTGCCAGCAGTTTATATCGGGACTTCACAGATACGCAGTATTTT
>11|.|few|TRBJ2-1|TRBV7-9
CASPPPDEQFF
TGTGCCAGTCCCCCCCCTGATGAGCAGTTCTTC
>16|TRBD2|once|TRBJ2-1|TRBV29-1
CSVRGVAGGPANEQFF
TGCAGCGTCAGAGGTGTAGCGGGGGGGCCGGCCAATGAGCAGTTCTTC
>18|TRBD2|few|TRBJ2-7|TRBV4-3
CASSHQSGTSGRVGEQYF
TGCGCCAGCAGCCATCAATCCGGGACTAGCGGGAGAGTGGGCGAGCAGTACTTC
>15|.|.|TRBJ2-7|TRBV20-1
CSARDLGGGYYEQYF
TGCAGTGCTAGAGATTTGGGAGGGGGGTACTACGAGCAGTACTTC
>15|TRBD2|.|TRBJ2-5|TRBV20-1
CSASALAGDQETQYF
TGCAGTGCTAGTGCTCTAGCGGGGGACCAAGAGACCCAGTACTTC